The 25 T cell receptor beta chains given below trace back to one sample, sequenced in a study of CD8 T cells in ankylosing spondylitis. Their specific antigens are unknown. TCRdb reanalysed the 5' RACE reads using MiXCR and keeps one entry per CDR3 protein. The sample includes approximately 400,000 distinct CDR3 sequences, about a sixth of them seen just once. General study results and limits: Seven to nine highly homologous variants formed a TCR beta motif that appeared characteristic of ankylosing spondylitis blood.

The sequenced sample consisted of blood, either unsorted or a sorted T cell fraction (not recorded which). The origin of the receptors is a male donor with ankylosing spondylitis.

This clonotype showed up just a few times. The DNA for the CDR3 is TGTGCCAGCAGCCCCACAGGGGTCTTCCAAGAGACCCAGTACTTC. Amino acids: CASSPTGVFQETQYF. The chain combines TRBV12-3 or TRBV12-4 with TRBJ2-5; 7 nucleotides line up with TRBD1. This CDR3 is built from 15 residues. The trim removed 6 bases at V and 1 base at J, leaving 8 bases unmatched.

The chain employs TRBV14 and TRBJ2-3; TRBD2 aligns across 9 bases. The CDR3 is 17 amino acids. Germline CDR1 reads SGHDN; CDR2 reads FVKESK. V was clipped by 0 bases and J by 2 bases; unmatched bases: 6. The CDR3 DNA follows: TGTGCCAGCAGCCAAGAAAGACTAGCGGCGTACACAGATACGCAGTATTTT. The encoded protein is CASSQERLAAYTDTQYF.

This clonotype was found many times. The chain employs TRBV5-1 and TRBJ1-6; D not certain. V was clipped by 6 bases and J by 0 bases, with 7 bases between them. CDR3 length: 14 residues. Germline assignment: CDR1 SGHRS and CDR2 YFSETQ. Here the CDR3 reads CASMVGSYNSPLHF. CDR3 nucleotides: TGCGCCAGCATGGTCGGCTCCTATAATTCACCCCTCCACTTT.

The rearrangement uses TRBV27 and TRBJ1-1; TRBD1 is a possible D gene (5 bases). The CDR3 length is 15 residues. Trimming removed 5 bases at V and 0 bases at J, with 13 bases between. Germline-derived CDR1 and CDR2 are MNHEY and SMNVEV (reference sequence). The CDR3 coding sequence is TGTGCCAGCAGTACCCGACAGCCCATGAACACTGAAGCTTTCTTT. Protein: CASSTRQPMNTEAFF.

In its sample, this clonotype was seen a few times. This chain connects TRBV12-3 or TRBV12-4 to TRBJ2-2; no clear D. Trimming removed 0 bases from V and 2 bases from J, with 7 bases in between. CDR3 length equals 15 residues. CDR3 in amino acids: CASSLAGKNTGELFF. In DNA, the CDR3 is TGTGCCAGCAGTTTAGCGGGGAAAAACACCGGGGAGCTGTTTTTT.

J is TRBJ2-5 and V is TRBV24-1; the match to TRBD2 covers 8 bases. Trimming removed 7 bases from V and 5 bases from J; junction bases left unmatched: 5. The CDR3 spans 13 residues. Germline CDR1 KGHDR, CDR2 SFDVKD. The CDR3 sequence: CATSGGALETQYF. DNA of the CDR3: TGTGCCACCAGCGGGGGGGCCCTGGAGACCCAGTACTTC.

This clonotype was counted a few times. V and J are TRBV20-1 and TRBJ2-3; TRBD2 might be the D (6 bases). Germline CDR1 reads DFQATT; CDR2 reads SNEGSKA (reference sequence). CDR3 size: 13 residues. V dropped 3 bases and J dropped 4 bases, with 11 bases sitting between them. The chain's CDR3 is CSARLSGPDTQYF. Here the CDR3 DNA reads TGCAGTGCTAGGCTTAGCGGTCCAGATACGCAGTATTTT.

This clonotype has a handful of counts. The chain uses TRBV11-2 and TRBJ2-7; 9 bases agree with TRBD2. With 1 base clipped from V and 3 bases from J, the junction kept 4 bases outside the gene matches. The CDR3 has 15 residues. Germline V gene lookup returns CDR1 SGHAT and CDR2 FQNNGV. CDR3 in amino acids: CASSLAASGVYEQYF. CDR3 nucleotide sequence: TGTGCCAGCAGCTTAGCGGCTAGCGGGGTCTACGAGCAGTACTTC.

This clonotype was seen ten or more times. The CDR3 bases are TGTGCCATCAGTGAGGGTACTGAAGCTTTCTTT. Translation gives CAISEGTEAFF. The gene calls are TRBV10-3 and TRBJ1-1; D uncertain. CDR3 length equals 11 residues. Germline V gene sequence: CDR1 ENHRY, CDR2 SYGVKD. With 2 bases removed from V and 5 bases from J, the gap between germline ends came to 3 bases.

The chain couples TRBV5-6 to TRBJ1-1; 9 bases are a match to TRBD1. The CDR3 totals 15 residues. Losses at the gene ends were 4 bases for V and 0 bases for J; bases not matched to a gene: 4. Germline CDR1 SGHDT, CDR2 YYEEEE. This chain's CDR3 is CASSPRTGVNTEAFF. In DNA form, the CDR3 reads TGTGCCAGCAGCCCCCGGACAGGGGTGAACACTGAAGCTTTCTTT.

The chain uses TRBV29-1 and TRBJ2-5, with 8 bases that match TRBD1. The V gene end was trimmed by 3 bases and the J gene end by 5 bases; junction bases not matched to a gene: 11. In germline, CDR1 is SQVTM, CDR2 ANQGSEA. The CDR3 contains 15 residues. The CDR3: CSVDLDRGRMETQYF. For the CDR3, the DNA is TGCAGCGTTGACCTTGACAGGGGTCGGATGGAGACCCAGTACTTC.

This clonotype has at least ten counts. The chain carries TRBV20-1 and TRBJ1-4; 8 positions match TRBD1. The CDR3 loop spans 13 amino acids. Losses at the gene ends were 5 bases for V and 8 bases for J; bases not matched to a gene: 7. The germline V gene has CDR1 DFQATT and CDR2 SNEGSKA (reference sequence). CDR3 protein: CSAYPQGEEKLFF. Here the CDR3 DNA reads TGCAGTGCTTATCCACAGGGGGAGGAAAAACTGTTTTTT.

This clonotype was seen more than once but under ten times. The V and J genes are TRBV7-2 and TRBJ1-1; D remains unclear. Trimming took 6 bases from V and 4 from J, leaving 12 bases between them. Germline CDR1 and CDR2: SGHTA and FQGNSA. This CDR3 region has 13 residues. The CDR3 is CASRSGLGTEAFF. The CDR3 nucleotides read TGTGCCAGCAGGTCTGGACTGGGCACTGAAGCTTTCTTT.

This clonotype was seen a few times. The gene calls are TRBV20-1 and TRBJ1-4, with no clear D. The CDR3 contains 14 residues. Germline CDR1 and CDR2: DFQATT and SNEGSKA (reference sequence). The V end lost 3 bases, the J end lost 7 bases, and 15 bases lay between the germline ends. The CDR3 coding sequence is TGCAGTGCTAGGACCGGGTCCTCGGGTGAAAAACTGTTTTTT. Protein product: CSARTGSSGEKLFF.

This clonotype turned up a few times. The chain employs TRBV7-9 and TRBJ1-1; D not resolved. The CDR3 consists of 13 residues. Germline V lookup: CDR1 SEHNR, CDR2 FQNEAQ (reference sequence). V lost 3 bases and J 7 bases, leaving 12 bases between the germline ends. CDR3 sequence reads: CASSFGTTNEAFF. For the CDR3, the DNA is TGTGCCAGCAGCTTTGGAACAACCAATGAAGCTTTCTTT.

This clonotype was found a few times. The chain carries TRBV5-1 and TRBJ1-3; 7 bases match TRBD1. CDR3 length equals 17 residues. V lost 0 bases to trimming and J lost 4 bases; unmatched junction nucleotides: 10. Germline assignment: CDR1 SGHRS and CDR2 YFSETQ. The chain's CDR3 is CASSLGGPGGSGNTIYF. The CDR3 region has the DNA TGCGCCAGCAGCTTGGGCGGCCCAGGGGGATCCGGAAACACCATATATTTT.

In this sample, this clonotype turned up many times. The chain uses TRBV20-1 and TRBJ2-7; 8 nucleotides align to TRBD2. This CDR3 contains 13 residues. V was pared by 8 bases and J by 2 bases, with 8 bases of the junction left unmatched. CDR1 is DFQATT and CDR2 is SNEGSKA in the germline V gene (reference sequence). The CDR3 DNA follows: TGCAGTTCCCACCCGGGAGGGGCCTACGAGCAGTACTTC. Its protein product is CSSHPGGAYEQYF.

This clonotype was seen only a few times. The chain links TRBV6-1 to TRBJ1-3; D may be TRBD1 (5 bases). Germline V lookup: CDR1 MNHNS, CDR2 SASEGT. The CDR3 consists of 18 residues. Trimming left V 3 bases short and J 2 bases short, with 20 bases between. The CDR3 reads CASSDKGDRIGPGNTIYF. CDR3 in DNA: TGTGCCAGCAGTGATAAAGGCGACAGAATCGGTCCTGGAAACACCATATATTTT.

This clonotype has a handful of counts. The CDR3 loop is CASILGGTGGTEAFF. The DNA for the CDR3 is TGTGCCAGCATCCTAGGGGGGACAGGGGGCACTGAAGCTTTCTTT. This sequence joins TRBV12-3 or TRBV12-4 and TRBJ1-1; 11 positions agree with TRBD1. This CDR3 spans 15 amino acids. V was clipped by 7 bases and J by 4 bases; unmatched bases: 8.

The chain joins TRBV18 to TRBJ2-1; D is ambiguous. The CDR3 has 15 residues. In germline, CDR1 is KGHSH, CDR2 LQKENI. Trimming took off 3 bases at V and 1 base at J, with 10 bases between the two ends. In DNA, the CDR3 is TGTGCCAGCTCACCCGAGCGTCTGTCCTACAATGAGCAGTTCTTC. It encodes CASSPERLSYNEQFF.

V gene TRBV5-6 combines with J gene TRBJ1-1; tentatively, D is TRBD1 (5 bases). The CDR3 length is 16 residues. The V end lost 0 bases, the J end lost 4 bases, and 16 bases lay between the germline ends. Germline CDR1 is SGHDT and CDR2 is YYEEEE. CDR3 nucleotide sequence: TGTGCCAGCAGCTTGGGGAGGACGTCCGGGGGCACTGAAGCTTTCTTT. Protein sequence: CASSLGRTSGGTEAFF.

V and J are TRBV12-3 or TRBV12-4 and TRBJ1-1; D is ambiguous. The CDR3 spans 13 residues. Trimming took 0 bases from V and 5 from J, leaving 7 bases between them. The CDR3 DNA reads TGTGCCAGCAGTTTAGCGGGGAAAACTGAAGCTTTCTTT. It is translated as CASSLAGKTEAFF.

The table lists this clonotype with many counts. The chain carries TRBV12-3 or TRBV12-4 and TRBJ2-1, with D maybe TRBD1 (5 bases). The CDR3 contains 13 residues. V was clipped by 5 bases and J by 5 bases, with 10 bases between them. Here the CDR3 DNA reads TGTGCCAGCAGTACCCTAGGGGACAATGAGCAGTTCTTC. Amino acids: CASSTLGDNEQFF.

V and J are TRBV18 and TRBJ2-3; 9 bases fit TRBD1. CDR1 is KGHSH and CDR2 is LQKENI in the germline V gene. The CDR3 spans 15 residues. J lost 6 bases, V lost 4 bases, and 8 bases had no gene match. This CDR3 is CASSRTGVESDTQYF. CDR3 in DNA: TGTGCCAGCTCACGGACAGGGGTTGAGTCGGATACGCAGTATTTT.

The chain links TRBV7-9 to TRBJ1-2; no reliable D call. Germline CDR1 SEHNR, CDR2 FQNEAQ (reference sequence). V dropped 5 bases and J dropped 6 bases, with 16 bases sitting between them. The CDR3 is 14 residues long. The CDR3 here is CASSHGLPGDGYTF. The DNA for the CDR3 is TGTGCCAGCAGCCACGGGCTTCCCGGGGATGGCTACACCTTC.